These T cell receptor beta chains were read from a single sample in a study of cytomegalovirus exposure and HLA in healthy donors. The assay was immunoSEQ multiplex PCR, and TCRdb's table has in-frame clones only and misses some. The sample records about 210,000 clones, around 81% being singletons. Sequencing was carried out using PBMCs. These receptor sequences come from a woman in her forties or fifties in good health and CMV-seropositive. Both conserved end residues are part of each CDR3. The D gene is left open where the match is weak. Rows may omit the clone size; those that give it use once, few, many or a size class.

>TRBV6-1|TRBJ1-6|.|.
TGTGCCAGCAGCTCAGGGCGTACCTCTAATTCACCCCTCCACTTT
CASSSGRTSNSPLHF
>TRBV7-6|TRBJ2-1|TRBD2|.
TGTGCCAGCAGCCGAGGGTTTTTGCGGGGGAATCCCAATGAGCAGTTCTTC
CASSRGFLRGNPNEQFF
>TRBV7-7|TRBJ2-2|.|.
TGTGCCAGCAGCTTAGCCCCCGACACCGGGGAGCTGTTTTTT
CASSLAPDTGELFF
>TRBV5-4|TRBJ2-2|.|.
TGTGCCAGCAGCCCAGGAGGGGATTTGAACACCGGGGAGCTGTTTTTT
CASSPGGDLNTGELFF
>TRBV5-6|TRBJ1-3|.|few
TGTGCCAGCAGCTTCGCAGGAGGAAACACCATATATTTT
CASSFAGGNTIYF
>TRBV7-3|TRBJ2-3|.|once
TGTGCCAGCGCCACAGGGTTGAGCACAGATACGCAGTATTTT
CASATGLSTDTQYF
>TRBV29-1|TRBJ2-1|.|few
TGCAGCGGTGGCCCCCACAATGAGCAGTTCTTC
CSGGPHNEQFF
>TRBV7-9|TRBJ2-1|.|.
TGTGCCAGCAGCCCTGGAGAGGTCTCTAGTCATGAGCAGTTCTTC
CASSPGEVSSHEQFF
>TRBV5-1|TRBJ2-3|TRBD1|.
TGCGCCAGCAGCTTGTGGACAGGGGGGGATACGCAGTATTTT
CASSLWTGGDTQYF
>TRBV27|TRBJ1-6|.|.
TGTGCCAGCAGTCCCTGGAGGGAAAATTCACCCCTCCACTTT
CASSPWRENSPLHF
>TRBV30|TRBJ1-5|.|.
TGTGCCTGGAGTGTCCCCCCATATCAGCCCCAGCATTTT
CAWSVPPYQPQHF
>TRBV19|TRBJ1-2|TRBD1|.
TGTGCCAGTAGTGGTGACAGGGGGCGATACTATGGCTACACCTTC
CASSGDRGRYYGYTF
>TRBV9|TRBJ2-5|TRBD2|few
TGTGCCAGCAGCGTAGTGTTAGCGGGGAGAGAGACCCAGTACTTC
CASSVVLAGRETQYF
>TRBV5-1|TRBJ1-3|.|few
TGCGCCAGCAGCTTCTTAAACACCATATATTTT
CASSFLNTIYF
>TRBV19|TRBJ2-4|TRBD2|few
TGTGCCAGTAAGGTCCGAACTAGCGGCAAAAACATTCAGTACTTC
CASKVRTSGKNIQYF
>TRBV20-1|TRBJ1-1|.|.
TGCAGTGACGCGAGGGAGAATGCTTTCTTT
CSDARENAFF
>TRBV7-9|TRBJ2-7|.|.
TGTGCCAGCAGCTTAGAGTCAGGGGTGAGGGAGCAGTACTTC
CASSLESGVREQYF
>TRBV5-1|TRBJ2-3|TRBD1|.
TGCGCCAGCAGCCCTGGACAGGGAGGAGATACGCAGTATTTT
CASSPGQGGDTQYF
>TRBV15|TRBJ2-1|.|.
TGTGCCACCAGCCCCAATCCCGGAGGGGAGCAGTTCTTC
CATSPNPGGEQFF
>TRBV7-3|TRBJ2-2|.|once
TGTGCCAGCAGCCCCCCGGGCGGGGAGCTGTTTTTT
CASSPPGGELFF
>TRBV7-2|TRBJ2-3|.|.
TGTGCCAGCAGATCTAGCACAGATACGCAGTATTTT
CASRSSTDTQYF
>TRBV4-1|TRBJ2-7|.|once
TGCGCCAGCAGCCAAGCTTTTACGACAGGCTCCGAGCAGTACTTC
CASSQAFTTGSEQYF
>TRBV28|TRBJ2-7|TRBD1|.
TGTGCCAGCAGTCTTCCGGGACAGGGGACCGCGTACTTC
CASSLPGQGTAYF
>TRBV2|TRBJ2-7|.|.
TGTGCCAGCAGGTTGTCGGCTAGCAATGAGCAGTACTTC
CASRLSASNEQYF
>TRBV6-5|TRBJ1-4|.|.
TGTGCCAGCACCAAAGGGCAGGGAAGTAATGAAAAACTGTTTTTT
CASTKGQGSNEKLFF
>TRBV7-3|TRBJ2-5|TRBD2|.
TGTGCCAGCAGCCCGGGGACTAGCGGGGGACAAGAGACCCAGTACTTC
CASSPGTSGGQETQYF
>TRBV30|TRBJ1-3|.|.
TGTGCCTACTCTCGGAGCTCTGGAAACACCATATATTTT
CAYSRSSGNTIYF
>TRBV9|TRBJ1-3|.|.
TGTGCCAGCAGCGTAGACAGCTCTGGAAACACCATATATTTT
CASSVDSSGNTIYF
>TRBV30|TRBJ1-5|.|.
TGTGCCTGGAGTGTTCAGGGACATGAGAGCAATCAGCCCCAGCATTTT
CAWSVQGHESNQPQHF
>TRBV6-1|TRBJ1-2|.|few
TGTGCCAGCAGCTGGGACACCAACTATGGCTACACCTTC
CASSWDTNYGYTF
>TRBV5-1|TRBJ2-7|TRBD1|.
TGCGCCAGCAGCACGACAGGGAGCTACGAGCAGTACTTC
CASSTTGSYEQYF
>TRBV5-4|TRBJ2-1|TRBD1|.
TGTGCCAGCAGCGGCTCGGGACAGGTAGACTACAATGAGCAGTTCTTC
CASSGSGQVDYNEQFF
>TRBV5-6|TRBJ1-6|TRBD1|few
TGTGCCAGCAGCAGAACCGGGACAGCCGATTCACCCCTCCACTTT
CASSRTGTADSPLHF
>TRBV9|TRBJ2-7|TRBD1|.
TGTGCCAGCAGCTGGGGACAGGGGGCTGGGGAGCAGTACTTC
CASSWGQGAGEQYF
>TRBV6-5|TRBJ1-5|.|.
TGTGCCAGCAGACCGGACAAGAGAAATCAGCCCCAGCATTTT
CASRPDKRNQPQHF
>TRBV4-1|TRBJ2-1|TRBD2|.
TGCGCCAGCAGCCAAGAGGGGACTAGCGGGGGGGGAGAGGGATACAATGAGCAGTTCTTC
CASSQEGTSGGGEGYNEQFF
>TRBV6-6|TRBJ1-1|.|.
TGTGCCAGCAGTCCCGGGGGACGGGTGCGGACTGAAGCTTTCTTT
CASSPGGRVRTEAFF
>TRBV5-6|TRBJ1-2|TRBD1|.
TGTGCCAGCAGCGTGGATTACAGGGGCCTAAGTGGCTACACCTTC
CASSVDYRGLSGYTF
>TRBV27|TRBJ1-2|TRBD1|.
TGTGCCAGCAGTTTATCTCCCCCGGGACAGGGGGGTATACGGTCGAGGGGCTACACCTTC
CASSLSPPGQGGIRSRGYTF
>TRBV4-3|TRBJ1-2|.|.
TGCGCCAGCAGCCCCCACATGGGAGACGACATAAACCCTAACTATGGCTACACCTTC
CASSPHMGDDINPNYGYTF
>TRBV19|TRBJ1-1|TRBD1|.
TGTGCCAGTAGTATCCGGCCGGGGACAGCCCTGAACACTGAAGCTTTCTTT
CASSIRPGTALNTEAFF
>TRBV2|TRBJ2-7|.|.
TGTGCCAGCAGTGAGCGGCCAAAAACTCTTCCCTACGAGCAGTACTTC
CASSERPKTLPYEQYF
>TRBV7-9|TRBJ2-5|.|.
TGTGCCAGCAGACCAGGACGGGCGGGAGAGACCCAGTACTTC
CASRPGRAGETQYF
>TRBV29-1|TRBJ1-5|TRBD1|.
TGCAGCGTACAGGGGGACAATCAGCCCCAGCATTTT
CSVQGDNQPQHF
>TRBV6-1|TRBJ2-7|.|.
TGTGCCAGCAACCGGGAAAAGGGCTACGAGCAGTACTTC
CASNREKGYEQYF
>TRBV5-1|TRBJ2-7|.|.
TGCGCCAGCAGCTTGGCGGCGGAGGGCGAGCAGTACTTC
CASSLAAEGEQYF
>TRBV2|TRBJ1-3|.|.
TGTGCCAGCAGTGAAGACAGGGCTAGGGCAAACACCATATATTTT
CASSEDRARANTIYF
>TRBV6-6|TRBJ1-2|.|.
TGTGCCAGCAGTTACGCTGCGGGGGGACTTAACTATGGCTACACCTTC
CASSYAAGGLNYGYTF
>TRBV28|TRBJ2-2|TRBD1|.
TGTGCCAGCAGCCGCGACAGGGGATCCGGGGAGCTGTTTTTT
CASSRDRGSGELFF
>TRBV4-1|TRBJ2-2|.|.
TGCGCCAGCAGCGGCCGGAGGGGGGGATACAACACCGGGGAGCTGTTTTTT
CASSGRRGGYNTGELFF
>TRBV5-1|TRBJ2-5|TRBD2|.
TGCGCCAGCAGCTTGGGTCCGAGCGGGGGGGCTCTTGAGACCCAGTACTTC
CASSLGPSGGALETQYF
>TRBV28|TRBJ1-1|TRBD1|.
TGTGCCAGCAGCCCGGGGGGGACAGGGGGCTCTGAAGCTTTCTTT
CASSPGGTGGSEAFF
>TRBV28|TRBJ2-4|TRBD1|.
TGTGCCAGCAGAACAGACAGGGGAACCAAAAACATTCAGTACTTC
CASRTDRGTKNIQYF